This TCR beta chain is from a study of T-cell reconstitution after alpha-beta-depleted transplantation in children. The length of the CDR3 is 13 residues. Looked up from germline, CDR1 is MDHEN and CDR2 is SYDVKM. The V and J ends lost 3 bases and 5 bases respectively, with 10 bases between them. Using unique molecular identifiers, the investigators prepared the TCRbeta library. TCRdb processed the PCR reads anew with MiXCR; each CDR3 protein has one entry. The table has some 340,000 distinct CDR3 sequences, over 9% seen once. This clonotype occurred a few times. This clonotype originated in a human donor who donated a stem cell graft to a child with acute lymphoblastic leukemia. This specimen was PBMCs from the stem cell graft donor, taken from the stem cell graft. The chain combines TRBV28 with TRBJ2-5; D unclear. In nucleotides, the CDR3 is TGTGCCAGCAGTTTTGAGGTGTGGGAGACCCAGTACTTC. It encodes CASSFEVWETQYF.